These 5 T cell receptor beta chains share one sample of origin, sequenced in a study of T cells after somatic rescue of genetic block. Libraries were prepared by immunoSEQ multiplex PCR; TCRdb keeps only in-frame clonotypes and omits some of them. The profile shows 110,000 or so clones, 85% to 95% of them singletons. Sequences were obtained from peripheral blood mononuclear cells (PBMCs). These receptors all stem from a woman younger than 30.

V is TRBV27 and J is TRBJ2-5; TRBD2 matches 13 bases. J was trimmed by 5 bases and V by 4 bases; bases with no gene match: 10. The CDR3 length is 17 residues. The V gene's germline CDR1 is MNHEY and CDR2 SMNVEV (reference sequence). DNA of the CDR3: TGTGCCAGCAGTTCCGTCCGAACTAGCGGGGGGGCCGAGACCCAGTACTTC. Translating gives CASSSVRTSGGAETQYF.

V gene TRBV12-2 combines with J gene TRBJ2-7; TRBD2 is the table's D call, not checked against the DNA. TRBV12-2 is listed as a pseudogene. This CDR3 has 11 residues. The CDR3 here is CASRLGDEQYF. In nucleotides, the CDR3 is TGTGCAAGTCGCTTAGGCGACGAGCAGTACTTC.

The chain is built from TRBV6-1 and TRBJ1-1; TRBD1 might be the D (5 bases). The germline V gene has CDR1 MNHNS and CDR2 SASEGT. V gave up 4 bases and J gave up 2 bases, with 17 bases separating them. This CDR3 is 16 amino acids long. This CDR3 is CASSALTGGGNTEAFF. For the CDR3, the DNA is TGTGCCAGCAGTGCCTTGACCGGGGGGGGTAACACTGAAGCTTTCTTT.

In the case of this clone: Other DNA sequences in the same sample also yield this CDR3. In DNA, the CDR3 is TGCAGTGCTGGGGACTCTTACGAGCAGTACTTC. Encoded protein: CSAGDSYEQYF. The rearrangement links TRBV20-1 to TRBJ2-7, with TRBD2 as a possible D gene (6 bases). With 5 bases removed from V and 4 bases from J, the gap between germline ends came to 9 bases. Germline-derived CDR1 and CDR2 are DFQATT and SNEGSKA (reference sequence). This CDR3 spans 11 amino acids.

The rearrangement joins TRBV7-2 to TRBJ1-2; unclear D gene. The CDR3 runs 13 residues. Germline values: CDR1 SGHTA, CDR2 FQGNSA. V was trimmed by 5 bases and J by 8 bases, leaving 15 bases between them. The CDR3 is CASSQENGLGYTF. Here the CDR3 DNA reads TGTGCCAGCAGCCAGGAAAATGGCTTGGGCTACACCTTC. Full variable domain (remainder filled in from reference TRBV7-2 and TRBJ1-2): GAGVSQSPSNKVTEKGKDVELRCDPISGHTALYWYRQSLGQGLEFLIYFQGNSAPDKSGLPSDRFSAERTGGSVSTLTIQRTQQEDSAVYLCASSQENGLGYTFGSGTRLTVV.